Sequencing of this T cell receptor beta chain was carried out in a study of blood T cell repertoires in COVID-19. Up to 2 weeks before entering the study, exposed participants had met a COVID-19 case. Some clones are missing from TCRdb's copy, which holds only in-frame ones; the method was immunoSEQ multiplex PCR. This sample has 250,000 to 300,000 clones, with roughly 86% found just once. Germline V CDR1 and CDR2: SGHDT, YYEEEE. This CDR3 has 17 amino acids. The J segment lost 6 bases and the V segment lost 3 bases, leaving 10 bases of the junction unmatched. The sequenced material came from PBMCs or T cells enriched from blood (not recorded which). This clonotype was obtained from a woman aged 45-65 years who had been exposed to COVID-19. The rearrangement joins TRBV5-6 to TRBJ1-5, with 12 bases lining up with TRBD1. CDR3 amino acids: CASSSLRDRGPGQPQHF. The CDR3, as DNA: TGTGCCAGCAGCTCCCTCCGGGACAGGGGGCCGGGTCAGCCCCAGCATTTT.